This TCR beta chain was observed in a study of CD8+CD57+ T cells in acquired aplastic anemia. About the research overall: Sorted CD4+ and CD8+ cell DNA averaged approximately 3.2 ug. About 11 million reads, on average, were obtained for CD4+ cells from healthy donors. Study observations and caveats: Overlapping CD8+ CDR3 repertoires of patients and controls contained around 30 shared sequences. The study found no significant CD8+ Simpson's diversity difference between patients and controls.

With 2 bases clipped from V and 7 bases from J, the junction kept 11 bases outside the gene matches. Germline values: CDR1 SGHRS, CDR2 YFSETQ. This CDR3 spans 16 amino acids. TCR beta VDJ and CDR3 profiles were obtained from a genomic DNA template. TCRdb re-called the reads with MiXCR, one entry per CDR3 protein. This sample yields around 150,000 distinct CDR3 sequences, of which 35% to 55% are seen a single time; over 0.95% belongs to the top ten. This clonotype was detected many times. The antigen is not known. The TCR originated in a human donor in good health. The chain uses TRBV5-1 and TRBJ2-2; 7 nucleotides line up with TRBD2. The source material was sorted CD4+, CD8+, or CD8+CD57+ T cells (not recorded which) from PBMCs. The chain's CDR3 is CASSFWGGSRGGELFF. The CDR3 region has the DNA TGCGCCAGCAGCTTTTGGGGCGGGAGTCGTGGCGGGGAGCTGTTTTTT.